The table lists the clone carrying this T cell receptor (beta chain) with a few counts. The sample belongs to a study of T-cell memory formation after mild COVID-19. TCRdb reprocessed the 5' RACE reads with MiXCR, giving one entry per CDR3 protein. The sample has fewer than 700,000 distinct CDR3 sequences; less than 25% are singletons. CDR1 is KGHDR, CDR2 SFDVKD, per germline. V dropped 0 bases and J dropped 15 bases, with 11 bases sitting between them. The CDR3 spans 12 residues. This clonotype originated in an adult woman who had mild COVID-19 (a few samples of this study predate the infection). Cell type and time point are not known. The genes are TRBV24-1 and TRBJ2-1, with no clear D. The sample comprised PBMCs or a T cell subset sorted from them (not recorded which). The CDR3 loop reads CATSDLRTAGFF. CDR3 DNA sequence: TGTGCCACCAGTGATTTGCGGACCGCAGGGTTCTTC.